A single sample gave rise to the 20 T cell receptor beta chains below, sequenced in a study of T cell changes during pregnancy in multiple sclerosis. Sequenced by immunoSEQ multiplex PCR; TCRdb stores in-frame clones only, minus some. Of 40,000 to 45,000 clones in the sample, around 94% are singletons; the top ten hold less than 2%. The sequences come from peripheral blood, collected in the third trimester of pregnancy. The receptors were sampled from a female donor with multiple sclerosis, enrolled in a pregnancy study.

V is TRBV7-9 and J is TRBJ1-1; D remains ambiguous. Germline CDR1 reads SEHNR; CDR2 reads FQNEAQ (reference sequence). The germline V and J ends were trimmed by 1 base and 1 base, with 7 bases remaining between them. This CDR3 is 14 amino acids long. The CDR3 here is CASSLGTENTEAFF. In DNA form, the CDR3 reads TGTGCCAGCAGCTTAGGTACAGAGAACACTGAAGCTTTCTTT.

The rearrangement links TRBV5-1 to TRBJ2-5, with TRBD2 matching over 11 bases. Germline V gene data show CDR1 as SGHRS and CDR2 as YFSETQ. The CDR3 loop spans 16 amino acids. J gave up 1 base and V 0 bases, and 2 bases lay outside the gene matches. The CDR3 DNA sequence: TGCGCCAGCAGCTTGGCCGGGACTAGCGGCCAAGAGACCCAGTACTTC. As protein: CASSLAGTSGQETQYF.

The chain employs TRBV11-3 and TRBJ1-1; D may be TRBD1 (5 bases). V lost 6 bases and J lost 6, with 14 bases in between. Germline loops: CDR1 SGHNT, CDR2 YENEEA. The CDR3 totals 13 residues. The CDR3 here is CASSPGPGAEAFF. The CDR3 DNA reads TGTGCCAGCAGTCCAGGGCCTGGAGCTGAAGCTTTCTTT.

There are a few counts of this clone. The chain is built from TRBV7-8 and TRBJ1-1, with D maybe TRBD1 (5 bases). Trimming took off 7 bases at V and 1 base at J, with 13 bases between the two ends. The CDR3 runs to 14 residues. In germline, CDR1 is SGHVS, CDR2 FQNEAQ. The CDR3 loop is CASNLGLSNTEAFF. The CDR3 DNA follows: TGTGCCAGCAACTTGGGACTCTCGAACACTGAAGCTTTCTTT.

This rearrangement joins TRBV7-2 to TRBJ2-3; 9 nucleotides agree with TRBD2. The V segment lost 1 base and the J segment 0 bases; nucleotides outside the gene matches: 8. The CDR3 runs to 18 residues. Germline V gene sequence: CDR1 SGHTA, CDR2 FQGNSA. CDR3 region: CASSLVAGGWTSTDTQYF. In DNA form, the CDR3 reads TGTGCCAGCAGCTTAGTTGCGGGGGGGTGGACTAGCACAGATACGCAGTATTTT.

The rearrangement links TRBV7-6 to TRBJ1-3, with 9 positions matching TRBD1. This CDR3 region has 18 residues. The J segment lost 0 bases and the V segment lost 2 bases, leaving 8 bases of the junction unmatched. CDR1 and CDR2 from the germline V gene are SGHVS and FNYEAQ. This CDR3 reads CASSLKFGQGSSGNTIYF. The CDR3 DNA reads TGTGCCAGCAGCTTAAAGTTCGGACAGGGGTCCTCTGGAAACACCATATATTTT.

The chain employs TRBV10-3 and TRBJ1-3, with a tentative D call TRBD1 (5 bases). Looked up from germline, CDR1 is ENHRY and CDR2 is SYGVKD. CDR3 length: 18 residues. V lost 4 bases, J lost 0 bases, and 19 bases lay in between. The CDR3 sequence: CAISVAVIGVLSGNTIYF. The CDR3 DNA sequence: TGTGCCATCAGTGTCGCCGTCATAGGGGTACTCTCTGGAAACACCATATATTTT.

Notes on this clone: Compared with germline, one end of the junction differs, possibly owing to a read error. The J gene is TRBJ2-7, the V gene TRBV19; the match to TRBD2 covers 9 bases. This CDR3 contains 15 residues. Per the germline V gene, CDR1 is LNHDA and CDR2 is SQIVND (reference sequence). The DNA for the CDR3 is TGTGCCAGTAGTCCCATAGCGGGGGAGGCCTACCAGCAGTACTTC. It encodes CASSPIAGEAYQQYF.

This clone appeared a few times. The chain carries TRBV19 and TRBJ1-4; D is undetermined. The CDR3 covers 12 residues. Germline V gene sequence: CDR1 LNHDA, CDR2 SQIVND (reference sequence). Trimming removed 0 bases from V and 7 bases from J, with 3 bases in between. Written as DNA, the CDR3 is TGTGCCAGTAGTATAGACGGTGAAAAACTGTTTTTT. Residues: CASSIDGEKLFF.

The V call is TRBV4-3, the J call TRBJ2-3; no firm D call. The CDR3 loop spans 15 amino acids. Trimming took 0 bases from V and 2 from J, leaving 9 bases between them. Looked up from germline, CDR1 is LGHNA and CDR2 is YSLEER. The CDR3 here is CASSQDQANTDTQYF. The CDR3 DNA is TGCGCCAGCAGCCAAGATCAGGCCAACACAGATACGCAGTATTTT.

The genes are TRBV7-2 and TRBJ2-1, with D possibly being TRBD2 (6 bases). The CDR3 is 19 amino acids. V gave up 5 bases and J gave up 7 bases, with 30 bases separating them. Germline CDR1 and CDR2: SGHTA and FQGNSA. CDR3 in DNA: TGTGCCAGCAGCGACCCGCGGGACGGAGTATTTTCCAACTATAATGAGCAGTTCTTC. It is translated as CASSDPRDGVFSNYNEQFF.

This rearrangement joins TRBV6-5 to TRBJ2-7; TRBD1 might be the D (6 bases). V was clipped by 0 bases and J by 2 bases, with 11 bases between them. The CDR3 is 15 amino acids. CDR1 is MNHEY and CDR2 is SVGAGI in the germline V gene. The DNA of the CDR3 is TGTGCCAGCAGTTACTCGCCGGACAGCCCCTACGAGCAGTACTTC. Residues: CASSYSPDSPYEQYF.

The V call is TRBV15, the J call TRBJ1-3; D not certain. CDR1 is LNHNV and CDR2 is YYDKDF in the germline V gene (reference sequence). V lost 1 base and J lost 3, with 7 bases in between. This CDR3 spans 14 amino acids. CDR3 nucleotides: TGTGCCACCAGCAGAGTCCCCGTTGGAAACACCATATATTTT. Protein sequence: CATSRVPVGNTIYF.

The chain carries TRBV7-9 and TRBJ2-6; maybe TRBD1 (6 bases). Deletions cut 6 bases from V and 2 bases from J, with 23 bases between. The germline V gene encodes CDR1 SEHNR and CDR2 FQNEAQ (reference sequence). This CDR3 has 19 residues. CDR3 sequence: CASSSRTRGHGPGANVLTF. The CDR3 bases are TGTGCCAGCAGTTCCCGAACCAGGGGTCACGGACCTGGGGCCAACGTCCTGACTTTC.

Written as DNA, the CDR3 is TGTGCCAGCAGTCGACAGGGGAAGAAGAATACGCAGTATTTT. As protein: CASSRQGKKNTQYF. The chain is built from TRBV28 and TRBJ2-3; TRBD1 matches 8 bases. Germline V gives CDR1 MDHEN, CDR2 SYDVKM. V shed 5 bases, J shed 7 bases, and the junction held 8 bases outside the gene matches. The CDR3 is 14 amino acids.

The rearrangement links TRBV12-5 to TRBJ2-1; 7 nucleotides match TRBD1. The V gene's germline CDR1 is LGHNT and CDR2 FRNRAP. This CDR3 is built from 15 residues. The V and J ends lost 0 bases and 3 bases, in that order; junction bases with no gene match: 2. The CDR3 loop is CASGLVQGHYNEQFF. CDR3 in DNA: TGTGCTAGTGGTTTGGTACAGGGGCACTACAATGAGCAGTTCTTC.

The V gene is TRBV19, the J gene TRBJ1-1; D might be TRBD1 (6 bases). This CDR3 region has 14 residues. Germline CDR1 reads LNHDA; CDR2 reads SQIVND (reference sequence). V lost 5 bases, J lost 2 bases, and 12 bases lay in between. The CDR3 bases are TGTGCCAGTAGTGAGCAGGGGATAAACACTGAAGCTTTCTTT. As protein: CASSEQGINTEAFF.

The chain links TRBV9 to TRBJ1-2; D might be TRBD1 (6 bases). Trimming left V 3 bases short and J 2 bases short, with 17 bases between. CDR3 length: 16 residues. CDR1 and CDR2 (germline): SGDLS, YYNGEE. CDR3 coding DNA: TGTGCCAGCAGCGGAACAACCGGGACATCCAACTATGGCTACACCTTC. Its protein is CASSGTTGTSNYGYTF.

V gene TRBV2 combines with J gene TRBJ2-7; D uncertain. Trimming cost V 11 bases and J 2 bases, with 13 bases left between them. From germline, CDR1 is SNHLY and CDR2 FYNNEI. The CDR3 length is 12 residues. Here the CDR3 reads CARGGLPYEQYF. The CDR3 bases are TGTGCCCGTGGCGGCCTCCCCTACGAGCAGTACTTC.

CDR3 nucleotides: TGTGCCATCAGGGATACCTACAGGGCGACCACAGATACGCAGTATTTT. Translating gives CAIRDTYRATTDTQYF. The chain is built from TRBV10-3 and TRBJ2-3; a possible D gene is TRBD1 (6 bases). The ends were cut back, 6 bases at V and 2 bases at J, with 18 bases in the middle. The CDR3 is made up of 16 amino acids. Germline CDR1 and CDR2: ENHRY and SYGVKD.